The rows below give T cell receptor beta chains drawn from one sample of a study of PD-1 blockade in classical Hodgkin lymphoma. Sequencing was performed with immunoSEQ multiplex PCR; in TCRdb, only in-frame clones are kept and a portion is missing. This sample yields around 100,000 clones, of which around nine tenths are seen a single time; about 7.1% belongs to the top ten. The material sequenced was peripheral blood mononuclear cells (PBMCs), taken before the second cycle of nivolumab. All receptors come from a human donor with classical Hodgkin lymphoma. CDR3s leave out the opening cysteine and the closing phenylalanine or tryptophan. The D gene is left open where the match is weak.

j_gene: TRBJ1-4; v_gene: TRBV4-3; d_gene: TRBD1; CDR3aa: ASSQEARQGSNEKLF
j_gene: TRBJ1-2; v_gene: TRBV7-6; d_gene: .; CDR3aa: ASSQARIGYGYT
j_gene: TRBJ2-7; v_gene: TRBV2; d_gene: TRBD2; CDR3aa: ASTTSGEGEQY
j_gene: TRBJ1-1; v_gene: TRBV30; d_gene: .; CDR3aa: AWSVHVEYTEAF
j_gene: TRBJ2-3; v_gene: TRBV6-1; d_gene: TRBD2; CDR3aa: ASSEEIGRGFADTQY
j_gene: TRBJ2-5; v_gene: TRBV6-5; d_gene: .; CDR3aa: ASRKYSFKETQY
j_gene: TRBJ1-1; v_gene: TRBV4-2; d_gene: .; CDR3aa: ASNFQGEDTEAF
j_gene: TRBJ2-3; v_gene: TRBV7-3; d_gene: TRBD2; CDR3aa: ASSSSGGATDTQY
j_gene: TRBJ2-1; v_gene: TRBV27; d_gene: .; CDR3aa: ASSFQGRGDNEQF
j_gene: TRBJ2-3; v_gene: TRBV2; d_gene: TRBD2; CDR3aa: ASSATAPGGNTDTQY
j_gene: TRBJ2-7; v_gene: TRBV4-3; d_gene: TRBD1; CDR3aa: ASSQDRDRVYEQY
j_gene: TRBJ1-2; v_gene: TRBV7-3; d_gene: .; CDR3aa: ASSKGVPRGRYGYT
j_gene: TRBJ1-5; v_gene: TRBV19; d_gene: TRBD1; CDR3aa: ASSIRGGQGRPQH
j_gene: TRBJ2-1; v_gene: TRBV5-1; d_gene: TRBD1; CDR3aa: ASSLGGQVSYNEQF
j_gene: TRBJ2-5; v_gene: TRBV18; d_gene: .; CDR3aa: ASSPVLETQY
j_gene: TRBJ1-2; v_gene: TRBV5-1; d_gene: .; CDR3aa: ASPGGGYGYT
j_gene: TRBJ1-5; v_gene: TRBV12-5; d_gene: TRBD1; CDR3aa: ASGLVLGTERQPQH
j_gene: TRBJ2-7; v_gene: TRBV30; d_gene: TRBD1; CDR3aa: AWNLGTGPYEQY
j_gene: TRBJ2-1; v_gene: TRBV19; d_gene: .; CDR3aa: ASSIDSNEQF
j_gene: TRBJ2-5; v_gene: TRBV5-1; d_gene: TRBD1; CDR3aa: ASSFGQGVGQETQY
j_gene: TRBJ2-7; v_gene: TRBV19; d_gene: .; CDR3aa: ASSIGYEQY
j_gene: TRBJ1-2; v_gene: TRBV6-5; d_gene: TRBD1; CDR3aa: ASSYGRGQGVYGYT
j_gene: TRBJ1-6; v_gene: TRBV19; d_gene: .; CDR3aa: ASRRGQSSSYNSPLH
j_gene: TRBJ2-2; v_gene: TRBV4-2; d_gene: .; CDR3aa: ASSQVRDPGTGELF
j_gene: TRBJ1-2; v_gene: TRBV2; d_gene: .; CDR3aa: ASRVDSNYGYT
j_gene: TRBJ2-7; v_gene: TRBV4-1; d_gene: .; CDR3aa: ASSQEGLEQY
j_gene: TRBJ2-7; v_gene: TRBV7-9; d_gene: .; CDR3aa: ASSGAGSYEQY
j_gene: TRBJ1-4; v_gene: TRBV25-1; d_gene: TRBD1; CDR3aa: ASSVDRGTTNEKLF
j_gene: TRBJ2-1; v_gene: TRBV9; d_gene: TRBD2; CDR3aa: ASSPPGTSGGGWF
j_gene: TRBJ2-5; v_gene: TRBV15; d_gene: .; CDR3aa: ATSTGGAGTQETQY
j_gene: TRBJ1-1; v_gene: TRBV30; d_gene: .; CDR3aa: AWSVLLGVRSVGTEAF
j_gene: TRBJ2-7; v_gene: TRBV27; d_gene: TRBD1; CDR3aa: ASSLSQGQGEYEQY
j_gene: TRBJ2-5; v_gene: TRBV27; d_gene: TRBD2; CDR3aa: ASSPFLGLGGLGYLETQY
j_gene: TRBJ1-2; v_gene: TRBV5-4; d_gene: .; CDR3aa: ASSPGGSYGYT
j_gene: TRBJ1-1; v_gene: TRBV15; d_gene: .; CDR3aa: ATSREADNTEAF
j_gene: TRBJ2-3; v_gene: TRBV18; d_gene: .; CDR3aa: ASSPVGGADTQY
j_gene: TRBJ1-2; v_gene: TRBV5-4; d_gene: .; CDR3aa: ASSSRDRGGYGYT
j_gene: TRBJ1-3; v_gene: TRBV9; d_gene: .; CDR3aa: ASSSQGGNTIY
j_gene: TRBJ2-7; v_gene: TRBV6-5; d_gene: .; CDR3aa: ASSYGYGDLSYEQY
j_gene: TRBJ2-5; v_gene: TRBV9; d_gene: .; CDR3aa: ASSGTIQETQY
j_gene: TRBJ2-3; v_gene: TRBV4-3; d_gene: .; CDR3aa: ASSQGAGTDTQY
j_gene: TRBJ1-1; v_gene: TRBV5-5; d_gene: TRBD1; CDR3aa: ASSPRGTGFTEAF
j_gene: TRBJ2-2; v_gene: TRBV9; d_gene: .; CDR3aa: ASSAPLGSNTGELF
j_gene: TRBJ2-7; v_gene: TRBV7-6; d_gene: .; CDR3aa: ASSKSGESYYEQY
j_gene: TRBJ1-1; v_gene: TRBV21-1; d_gene: .; CDR3aa: ASSTQLGTGGKASTEAF
j_gene: TRBJ1-2; v_gene: TRBV6-1; d_gene: .; CDR3aa: ASSRQEETFDGYT
j_gene: TRBJ1-2; v_gene: TRBV7-2; d_gene: TRBD1; CDR3aa: ASSLDALTGFSGYT
j_gene: .; v_gene: TRBV9; d_gene: TRBD2; CDR3aa: ASSGTSGAFASYEQY
j_gene: TRBJ2-3; v_gene: TRBV4-1; d_gene: .; CDR3aa: ASSQADRGTDTQY
j_gene: TRBJ1-2; v_gene: TRBV5-5; d_gene: TRBD1; CDR3aa: ASSPRTGSDYGYT
j_gene: TRBJ2-7; v_gene: TRBV11-2; d_gene: TRBD2; CDR3aa: ASSFGTSGETQY
j_gene: TRBJ1-2; v_gene: TRBV30; d_gene: .; CDR3aa: AWKLGVGLGNYGYT
j_gene: TRBJ2-2; v_gene: TRBV27; d_gene: .; CDR3aa: ASSFRTANTGELF
j_gene: TRBJ1-2; v_gene: TRBV7-9; d_gene: .; CDR3aa: ASSPQGVDYGYT